This entry lists 14 T cell receptor beta chains sequenced from one sample in a study of T-cell reconstitution after alpha-beta-depleted transplantation in children. Unique molecular identifiers were incorporated when the TCRbeta library was constructed. TCRdb re-called the PCR reads through MiXCR, storing one row per CDR3 protein. Found here are tens of thousands of distinct CDR3 sequences, about 7% of them singletons; the top ten hold approximately 2.3%. The material sequenced was PBMCs from the stem cell graft donor, taken from the stem cell graft. The receptor set was obtained from a human donor who donated a stem cell graft to a child with acute lymphoblastic leukemia.

This sequence joins TRBV19 and TRBJ1-1; D is uncertain. This CDR3 contains 14 residues. Germline V gene data show CDR1 as LNHDA and CDR2 as SQIVND (reference sequence). V lost 5 bases, J lost 6 bases, and 16 bases lay in between. The CDR3 nucleotides read TGTGCCAGTAGTCAATCATATCTAGGAGCTGAAGCTTTCTTT. This gives the protein CASSQSYLGAEAFF.

The rearrangement links TRBV10-3 to TRBJ1-1; D ambiguous. The ends were cut back, 8 bases at V and 5 bases at J, with 12 bases in the middle. Germline V lookup: CDR1 ENHRY, CDR2 SYGVKD. This CDR3 has 12 amino acids. The CDR3 region is CAIGPRKTEAFF. In DNA form, the CDR3 reads TGTGCCATCGGGCCAAGGAAGACTGAAGCTTTCTTT.

The sample holds many counts of this clonotype. The chain employs TRBV11-2 and TRBJ2-3, with D tentatively TRBD1 or TRBD2 (5 bases each). Germline V gene data show CDR1 as SGHAT and CDR2 as FQNNGV. This CDR3 has 18 amino acids. V lost 0 bases, J lost 2 bases, and 18 bases lay in between. CDR3 DNA sequence: TGTGCCAGCAGCTTAGAGGGGGTACTCGGACAACTCACAGATACGCAGTATTTT. Protein: CASSLEGVLGQLTDTQYF.

This clonotype appeared a few times. The genes are TRBV6-1 and TRBJ2-1; 8 bases line up with TRBD2. The CDR3 consists of 14 residues. V was clipped by 6 bases and J by 8 bases; unmatched bases: 9. Germline V gene lookup returns CDR1 MNHNS and CDR2 SASEGT. The CDR3 reads CASSSGGGPDEQFF. The CDR3 nucleotides are TGTGCCAGCAGCTCAGGCGGGGGGCCAGATGAGCAGTTCTTC.

This clonotype was recorded at least ten times. This chain joins TRBV7-2 and TRBJ2-5, with D possibly TRBD2 on 6 matching bases. The CDR3 has 14 amino acids. Trimming pared 5 bases from V and 5 bases from J, leaving 15 bases between. Germline CDR1 and CDR2: SGHTA and FQGNSA. The CDR3 DNA follows: TGTGCCAGCAGCCTGGGACTCTCCGGCGAGACCCAGTACTTC. Protein: CASSLGLSGETQYF. The entire variable domain, with the rest obtained from reference TRBV7-2 and TRBJ2-5, is as follows: GAGVSQSPSNKVTEKGKDVELRCDPISGHTALYWYRQSLGQGLEFLIYFQGNSAPDKSGLPSDRFSAERTGGSVSTLTIQRTQQEDSAVYLCASSLGLSGETQYFGPGTRLLVL.

This clonotype was seen a handful of times. The genes are TRBV19 and TRBJ2-1; TRBD2 matches 8 bases. V shed 1 base and J 6 bases; nucleotides not matched to a gene: 2. CDR1 LNHDA and CDR2 SQIVND come from the germline V gene (reference sequence). CDR3 size: 14 residues. CDR3 DNA sequence: TGTGCCAGTAGTATAGCGGGAGGGGGCAATGAGCAGTTCTTC. Protein: CASSIAGGGNEQFF.

This clonotype was observed many times. The J gene is TRBJ2-7, the V gene TRBV5-5; 13 nucleotides agree with TRBD2. V lost 4 bases to trimming and J lost 5 bases; unmatched junction nucleotides: 9. Germline V gives CDR1 SGHKS, CDR2 YYEKEE (reference sequence). There are 16 residues in the CDR3. The CDR3 region is CASSRTGLAGFDEQYF. The DNA for the CDR3 is TGTGCCAGCAGCCGGACGGGACTAGCGGGATTCGACGAGCAGTACTTC. The variable domain in full, completed from reference TRBV5-5 and TRBJ2-7, reads DAGVTQSPTHLIKTRGQQVTLRCSPISGHKSVSWYQQVLGQGPQFIFQYYEKEERGRGNFPDRFSARQFPNYSSELNVNALLLGDSALYLCASSRTGLAGFDEQYFGPGTRLTVT.

This clonotype appeared many times. The chain recombines TRBV20-1 with TRBJ1-5; the D is unclear. Trimming took off 3 bases at V and 4 bases at J, with 13 bases between the two ends. The CDR3 totals 14 residues. Germline CDR1 DFQATT, CDR2 SNEGSKA (reference sequence). CDR3 sequence reads: CSARGRVPNQPQHF. The CDR3 DNA sequence: TGCAGTGCTAGGGGCAGAGTTCCAAATCAGCCCCAGCATTTT.

This clonotype was found many times. The chain uses TRBV29-1 and TRBJ1-1; unclear D gene. The CDR3 runs 11 residues. The germline V gene has CDR1 SQVTM and CDR2 ANQGSEA. This CDR3 is CSDGMGTEAFF. The CDR3 bases are TGCAGTGACGGTATGGGCACTGAAGCTTTCTTT.

This clonotype appeared many times. The V and J genes are TRBV6-1 and TRBJ2-2; D gene unclear. The CDR3 covers 14 residues. CDR1 is MNHNS and CDR2 is SASEGT in the germline V gene. Trimming removed 4 bases at V and 2 bases at J, with 8 bases between. The CDR3 loop is CASSVQLNTGELFF. The CDR3 DNA reads TGTGCCAGCAGTGTACAGCTAAACACCGGGGAGCTGTTTTTT.

This clonotype was counted between two and nine times. The gene calls are TRBV5-6 and TRBJ2-1, with D perhaps TRBD2 (6 bases). From germline, CDR1 is SGHDT and CDR2 YYEEEE. With 3 bases removed from V and 9 bases from J, the gap between germline ends came to 13 bases. This CDR3 has 13 amino acids. The CDR3 bases are TGTGCCAGCAGCTACTCGCGGGGCGCTGAGCAGTTCTTC. It is translated as CASSYSRGAEQFF.

Ten or more counts support this clonotype. V gene TRBV4-3 combines with J gene TRBJ2-2, with D unresolved. This CDR3 comprises 15 residues. Germline V gives CDR1 LGHNA, CDR2 YSLEER. Between the trimmed V and J ends, which lost 0 bases and 1 base, there was a span of 6 bases. This CDR3 reads CASSQEAGNTGELFF. CDR3 nucleotides: TGCGCCAGCAGCCAAGAAGCAGGGAACACCGGGGAGCTGTTTTTT.

This clonotype has only a few counts. The J gene is TRBJ2-3, the V gene TRBV20-1, with 8 bases lining up with TRBD2. Germline values: CDR1 DFQATT, CDR2 SNEGSKA (reference sequence). The CDR3 runs 16 residues. The ends lost 1 base at V and 5 bases at J; junction bases unmatched: 11. CDR3: CSARASVAGRGDTQYF. DNA of the CDR3: TGCAGTGCTAGAGCGTCGGTAGCGGGGAGAGGAGATACGCAGTATTTT.

This clonotype came up many times. This rearrangement joins TRBV9 to TRBJ2-1, with unresolved D. Trimming cost V 0 bases and J 4 bases, with 11 bases left between them. Germline-derived CDR1 and CDR2 are SGDLS and YYNGEE. The CDR3 is made up of 15 amino acids. The chain's CDR3 is CASSVANNLYNEQFF. The CDR3 DNA reads as TGTGCCAGCAGCGTAGCAAATAACTTGTACAATGAGCAGTTCTTC.